This entry is about one T cell receptor (beta chain). The antigen remains undetermined. Germline CDR1 reads SGHAT; CDR2 reads FQNNGV. CDR3 length equals 14 residues. V gave up 5 bases and J gave up 3 bases; unmatched junction bases: 4. Primers: 60 Vbeta forward and 13 Jbeta reverse. Profiling relied on immunoSEQ multiplex PCR, and the TCRdb table lists in-frame clones only, not all of them. The data show 120,000 to 150,000 clones, over 60% seen once. The data derive from a study of cytomegalovirus exposure and HLA in healthy donors. The wider study: The study placed 80% to 90% of its approximately 360 genotyped donors in the Caucasian-associated ancestry cluster. Findings and limits, study-wide: A missense DCLRE1C variant was associated with V- and J-gene trimming of TCR beta chains in a later analysis, and an independent cohort replicated the association. The authors enumerated over 150 TCR beta chains as linked to cytomegalovirus. A later analysis reportedly found that, within productive TCRs, an Asian-associated ancestry cluster had fewer N-insertions than the mean observed across the roughly 700 donors.

V and J are TRBV11-2 and TRBJ2-5, with 9 bases that match TRBD1. Sequenced material: PBMCs. This TCR came from a man aged 35 to 55 in good health and CMV-seropositive. The CDR3 nucleotides read TGTGCCAGCAGCCGGGGACAGGGAGAAGAGACCCAGTACTTC. This sequence encodes CASSRGQGEETQYF. Full variable domain (rest looked up from reference TRBV11-2 and TRBJ2-5): EAGVAQSPRYKIIEKRQSVAFWCNPISGHATLYWYQQILGQGPKLLIQFQNNGVVDDSQLPKDRFSAERLKGVDSTLKIQPAKLEDSAVYLCASSRGQGEETQYFGPGTRLLVL.